This TCR beta chain appears in the sequencing data of a study of blood T cell repertoires in COVID-19. Study background: Sample material is recorded as cDNA or gDNA derived from T cells, B-cell-depleted T cells, or PBMCs.

V shed 4 bases, J shed 4 bases, and the junction held 1 base outside the gene matches. The CDR3 loop spans 12 amino acids. The V gene's germline CDR1 is LGHDT and CDR2 YNNKEL (reference sequence). Original handling: How many nucleated cells were present was estimated from reference gene primer amplification. Method: immunoSEQ multiplex PCR; TCRdb's copy keeps in-frame clones and lacks some. From that table come the V and J calls and clone size; the DNA was used to work out D and trimming. This table has 350,000 to 450,000 clones, more than 75% appearing once. Sequencing used PBMCs or T cells enriched from blood (not recorded which). The rearrangement links TRBV3-1 (or the pseudogene TRBV3-2) to TRBJ2-7; 7 bases align to TRBD1. This receptor was taken from a middle-aged man in a cohort exposed to, infected with or recovered from COVID-19 (not recorded which). The CDR3 reads CASSLRGYEQYF. The CDR3 DNA follows: TGTGCCAGCAGCCTCAGGGGGTACGAGCAGTACTTC.